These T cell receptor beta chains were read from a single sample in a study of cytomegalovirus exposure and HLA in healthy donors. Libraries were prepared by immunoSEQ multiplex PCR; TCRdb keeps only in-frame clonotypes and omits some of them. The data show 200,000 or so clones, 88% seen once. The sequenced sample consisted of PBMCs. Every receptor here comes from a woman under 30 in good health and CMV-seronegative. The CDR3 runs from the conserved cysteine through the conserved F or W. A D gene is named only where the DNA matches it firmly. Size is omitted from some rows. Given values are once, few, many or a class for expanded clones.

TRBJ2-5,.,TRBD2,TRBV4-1,CASSQVGGRAGETQYF,TGCGCCAGCAGCCAAGTGGGGGGGAGGGCCGGTGAGACCCAGTACTTC
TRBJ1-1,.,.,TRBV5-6,CASSFSSTEAFF,TGTGCCAGCAGCTTTTCTTCCACTGAAGCTTTCTTT
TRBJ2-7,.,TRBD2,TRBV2,CASRDTSGMGYEQYF,TGTGCCAGCAGAGACACTAGCGGGATGGGGTACGAGCAGTACTTC
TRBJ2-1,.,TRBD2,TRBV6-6,CASSYEASGGNEQFF,TGTGCCAGCAGTTACGAGGCTAGCGGGGGAAATGAGCAGTTCTTC
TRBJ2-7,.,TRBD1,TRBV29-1,CSVFLGQGAPEQYF,TGCAGCGTTTTCCTGGGACAGGGAGCGCCCGAGCAGTACTTC
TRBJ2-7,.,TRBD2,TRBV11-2,CASSLGSGGPYEQYF,TGTGCCAGCAGCTTAGGATCGGGAGGGCCTTACGAGCAGTACTTC
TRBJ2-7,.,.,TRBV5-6,CASSFVSTYEQYF,TGTGCCAGCAGCTTTGTTTCAACCTACGAGCAGTACTTC
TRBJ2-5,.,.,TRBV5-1,CASSLGRELETQYF,TGCGCCAGCAGCTTGGGACGGGAGTTGGAGACCCAGTACTTC
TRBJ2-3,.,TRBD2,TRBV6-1,CASSEAPSGLTDTQYF,TGTGCCAGCAGTGAAGCCCCTAGCGGACTCACAGATACGCAGTATTTT
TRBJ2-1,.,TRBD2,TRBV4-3,CASSQDRGRAQNEQFF,TGCGCCAGCAGCCAAGATCGCGGGAGGGCCCAAAATGAGCAGTTCTTC
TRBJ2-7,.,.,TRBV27,CASRGKGRGPRSYEQYF,TGTGCCAGCCGAGGGAAGGGCCGGGGTCCACGCTCCTACGAGCAGTACTTC
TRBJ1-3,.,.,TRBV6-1,CASTLTRGNTIYF,TGTGCCAGCACTCTTACCAGGGGAAACACCATATATTTT
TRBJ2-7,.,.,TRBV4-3,CASSLTSQGSYEQYF,TGCGCCAGCAGCCTAACATCACAGGGCTCCTACGAGCAGTACTTC
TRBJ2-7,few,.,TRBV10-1,CAFAGGKAYEQYF,TGCGCCTTCGCGGGTGGGAAAGCCTACGAGCAGTACTTC
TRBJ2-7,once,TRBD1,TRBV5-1,CASSLVPGGSHYEQYF,TGCGCCAGCAGCTTGGTGCCAGGGGGCTCCCACTACGAGCAGTACTTC
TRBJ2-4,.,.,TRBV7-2,CASSPQVGLAKNIQYF,TGTGCCAGCAGCCCCCAAGTGGGACTAGCCAAAAACATTCAGTACTTC
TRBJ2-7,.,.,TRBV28,CASNLQGSYEQYF,TGTGCCAGCAATTTGCAGGGCTCCTACGAGCAGTACTTC
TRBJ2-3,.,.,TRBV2,CASSAYFTDTQYF,TGTGCCAGCAGTGCCTACTTCACAGATACGCAGTATTTT
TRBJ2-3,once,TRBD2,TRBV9,CASSLYGLGGTDTQYF,TGTGCCAGCAGCTTGTACGGACTAGGTGGCACAGATACGCAGTATTTT
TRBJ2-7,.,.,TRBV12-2,CASRFGPAGEQYF,TGTGCAAGTCGCTTCGGCCCTGCGGGCGAGCAGTACTTC
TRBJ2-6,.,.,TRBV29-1,CSAFTGTGANVLTF,TGCAGCGCGTTTACAGGGACTGGGGCCAACGTCCTGACTTTC
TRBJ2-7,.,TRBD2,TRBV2,CASSEAGLAGREDGEQYF,TGTGCCAGCAGTGAAGCGGGTCTAGCGGGGAGGGAAGACGGCGAGCAGTACTTC
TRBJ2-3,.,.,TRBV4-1,CASSQAVIKDTQYF,TGCGCCAGCAGCCAAGCGGTCATCAAAGATACGCAGTATTTT
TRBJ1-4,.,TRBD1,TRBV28,CASTGTGGFNEKLFF,TGTGCCAGCACCGGGACAGGGGGCTTTAATGAAAAACTGTTTTTT
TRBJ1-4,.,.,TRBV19,CASSWGGSNEKLFF,TGTGCCAGTAGTTGGGGGGGGTCTAATGAAAAACTGTTTTTT
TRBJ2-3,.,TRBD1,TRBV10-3,CAISESWTGATDTQYF,TGTGCCATCAGTGAGTCATGGACAGGGGCCACAGATACGCAGTATTTT
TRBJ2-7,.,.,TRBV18,CASSPPEGSPYEQYF,TGTGCCAGCTCACCTCCTGAGGGATCTCCCTACGAGCAGTACTTC
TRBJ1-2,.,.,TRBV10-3,CAISDSRYGYTF,TGTGCCATCAGCGACAGTAGATATGGCTACACCTTC
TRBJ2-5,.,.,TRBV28,CASRMGDLWETQYF,TGTGCCAGCAGGATGGGAGACCTATGGGAGACCCAGTACTTC
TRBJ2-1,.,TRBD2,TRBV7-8,CASSPGWVAGPNNEQFF,TGTGCCAGCAGCCCCGGTTGGGTAGCGGGACCTAACAATGAGCAGTTCTTC
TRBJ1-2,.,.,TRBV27,CASSLLQGAGYTF,TGTGCCAGCAGTTTATTGCAGGGTGCCGGCTACACCTTC
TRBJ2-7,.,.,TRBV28,CASSREGYEQYF,TGTGCCAGCAGCCGCGAGGGCTACGAGCAGTACTTC
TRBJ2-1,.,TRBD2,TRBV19,CASSNPGLAPVEQFF,TGTGCCAGTAGTAACCCGGGACTAGCTCCCGTTGAGCAGTTCTTC
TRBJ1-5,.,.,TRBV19,CASSRNRVGFFGDNQPQHF,TGTGCCAGTAGTAGAAACAGGGTAGGCTTTTTTGGGGACAATCAGCCCCAGCATTTT
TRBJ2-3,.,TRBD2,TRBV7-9,CASVDSLAVTDTQYF,TGTGCCAGTGTCGACTCACTAGCGGTGACAGATACGCAGTATTTT
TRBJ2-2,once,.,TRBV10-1,CASSGSVEAGELFF,TGCGCCAGCAGTGGGTCGGTGGAGGCCGGGGAGCTGTTTTTT
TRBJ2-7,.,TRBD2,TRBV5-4,CASSHREGGSYEQYF,TGTGCCAGCAGCCACCGGGAGGGTGGTAGCTACGAGCAGTACTTC
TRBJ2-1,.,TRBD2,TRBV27,CASSLGLAGVNEQFF,TGTGCCAGCAGTTTAGGACTAGCGGGAGTTAATGAGCAGTTCTTC